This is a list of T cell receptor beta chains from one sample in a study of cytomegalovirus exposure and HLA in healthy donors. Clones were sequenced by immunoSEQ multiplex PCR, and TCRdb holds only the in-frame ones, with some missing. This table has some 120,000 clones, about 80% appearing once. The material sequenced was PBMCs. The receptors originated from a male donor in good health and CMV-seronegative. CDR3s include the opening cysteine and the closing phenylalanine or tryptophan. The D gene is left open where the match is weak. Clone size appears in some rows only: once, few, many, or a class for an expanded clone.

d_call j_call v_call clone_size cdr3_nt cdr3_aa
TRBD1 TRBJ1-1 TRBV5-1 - TGCGCCAGCAGTTCCGCGACAGGGAATTCGATTATGAACACTGAAGCTTTCTTT CASSSATGNSIMNTEAFF
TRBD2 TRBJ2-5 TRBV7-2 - TGTGCCAGCAGCCTCCGGACTAGCGGGAGTGGAGAGCAGTACTTC CASSLRTSGSGEQYF
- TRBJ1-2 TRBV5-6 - TGTGCCAGCAGCTTCGGACACCCCTCGTACTATGGCTACACCTTC CASSFGHPSYYGYTF
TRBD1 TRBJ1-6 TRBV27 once TGTGCCAGCAGTTTAAACAGGGGGCAATATTCACCCCTCCACTTT CASSLNRGQYSPLHF
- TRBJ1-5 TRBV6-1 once TGTGCCAGCAGAAGGACAGCCCGCAATCAGCCCCAGCATTTT CASRRTARNQPQHF
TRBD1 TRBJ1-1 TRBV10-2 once TGCGCCAGCAGTGACGGACAGGGGGGGACTGAAGCTTTCTTT CASSDGQGGTEAFF
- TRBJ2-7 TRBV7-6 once TGTGCCAGCAGCTTATCGGCAGGCCAGGGCTACGAGCAGTACTTC CASSLSAGQGYEQYF
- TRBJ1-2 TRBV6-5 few TGTGCCAGCAGTTTAACAGGGATGGATGGCTACACCTTC CASSLTGMDGYTF
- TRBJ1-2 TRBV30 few TGTGCCTGGAGTACCAGGGTTGGCTACACCTTC CAWSTRVGYTF
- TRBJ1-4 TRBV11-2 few TGTGCCAGCAGCCACTCCAGGGGCCCCACTAATGAAAAACTGTTTTTT CASSHSRGPTNEKLFF
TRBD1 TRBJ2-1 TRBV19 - TGTGCCAGTAGTACAACCGGGACAGGGTACAATGAGCAGTTCTTC CASSTTGTGYNEQFF
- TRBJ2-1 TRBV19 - TGTGCCAGTGCAATGGCTTGGTCCTACAATGAGCAGTTCTTC CASAMAWSYNEQFF
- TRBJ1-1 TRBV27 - TGTGCCAGCATTCCTTGGGCGGGTAACACTGAAGCTTTCTTT CASIPWAGNTEAFF
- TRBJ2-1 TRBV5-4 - TGTGCCAGCAGCTTGGGAGGACTCACCATCGAGCATGAGCAGTTCTTC CASSLGGLTIEHEQFF
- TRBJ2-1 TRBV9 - TGTGCCAGCAGCGTTCCAGGAAAGCATGAGCAGTTCTTC CASSVPGKHEQFF
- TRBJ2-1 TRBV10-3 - TGTGCCATCAGTAGCGGAACCTACAATGAGCAGTTCTTC CAISSGTYNEQFF
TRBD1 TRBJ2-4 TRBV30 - TGTGCCTGGAGTCTCACTCTCGGCGCAGGGGGCTTCTCGGCCAAAAACATTCAGTACTTC CAWSLTLGAGGFSAKNIQYF
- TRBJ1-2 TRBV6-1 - TGTGCCAGCAGTGAACGGCAGGGGATAGTTGGCTACACCTTC CASSERQGIVGYTF
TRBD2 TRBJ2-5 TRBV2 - TGTGCCAGCAGTGGGTCGGCGGGAGGGCGGCAAGAGACCCAGTACTTC CASSGSAGGRQETQYF
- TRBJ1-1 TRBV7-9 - TGTGCCAGCAGGCGCCCCGAAGGCGGCACTGAAGCTTTCTTT CASRRPEGGTEAFF
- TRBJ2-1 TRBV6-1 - TGTGCCAGCAGCATTGCCCTCAGCTCCTACAATGAGCAGTTCTTC CASSIALSSYNEQFF
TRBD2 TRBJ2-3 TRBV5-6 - TGTGCCAGCAGGTCGCTCGCGGGAGGGACAGATACGCAGTATTTT CASRSLAGGTDTQYF
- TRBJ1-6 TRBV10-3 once TGTGCCATCAGTGAGCCAGGTTTTAATTCACCCCTCCACTTT CAISEPGFNSPLHF
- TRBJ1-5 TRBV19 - TGTGCCAGTAGTATAGTTTGGGGGCAGAGCAATCAGCCCCAGCATTTT CASSIVWGQSNQPQHF
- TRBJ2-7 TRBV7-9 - TGTGCCAGCAGCTCCACCCACGGGAGCTCCTACGAGCAGTACTTC CASSSTHGSSYEQYF
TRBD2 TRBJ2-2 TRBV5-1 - TGCGCCAGCAGCTGGACTAGCCCCGGGGAGCTGTTTTTT CASSWTSPGELFF
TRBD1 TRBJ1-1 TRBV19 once TGTGCCAGTAGTATAGGTACAGGGGGCTCGGCTTTCTTT CASSIGTGGSAFF
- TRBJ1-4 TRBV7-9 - TGTGCCAGCAGCATACGGACCCTGTTGGAGGGGAATGAAAAACTGTTTTTT CASSIRTLLEGNEKLFF
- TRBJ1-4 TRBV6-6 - TGTGCCAGCAGTTACCCCGAAACCGGGACAGAAAAACTGTTTTTT CASSYPETGTEKLFF
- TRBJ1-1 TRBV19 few TGTGCCAGTAGTATAGAGGGAGTGAAGACTGAAGCTTTCTTT CASSIEGVKTEAFF
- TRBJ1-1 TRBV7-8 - TGTGCCAGCAGCTTAGTGGGGGGGGAGGGCACTGAAGCTTTCTTT CASSLVGGEGTEAFF
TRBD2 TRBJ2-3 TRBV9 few TGTGCCAGCAGCCCCCACCTAGCGGTTGATACGCAGTATTTT CASSPHLAVDTQYF
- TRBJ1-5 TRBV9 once TGTGCCAGCAGCGCTCAGGGTTATAGCAATCAGCCCCAGCATTTT CASSAQGYSNQPQHF
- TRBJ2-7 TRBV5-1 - TGCGCCAGCAGCTTGCAGGTATTCTACGAGCAGTACTTC CASSLQVFYEQYF
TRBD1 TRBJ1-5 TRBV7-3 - TGTGCCAGCAGTGAGGGGGCTGGTCAGCCCCAGCATTTT CASSEGAGQPQHF
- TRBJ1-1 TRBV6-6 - TGTGCCAGCAGGGGGGGAGTGAACACTGAAGCTTTCTTT CASRGGVNTEAFF
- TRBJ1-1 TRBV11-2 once TGTGCCAGCAGGGGGTTATTGGGAGGGAGGAACACTGAAGCTTTCTTT CASRGLLGGRNTEAFF
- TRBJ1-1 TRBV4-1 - TGCGCCAGCAGCCCAAGGGCCGGACAGCCGAACACTGAAGCTTTCTTT CASSPRAGQPNTEAFF
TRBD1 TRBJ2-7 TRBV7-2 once TGTGCCAGCACCATGGGACAGGCTCTGAGAGAGCAGTACTTC CASTMGQALREQYF
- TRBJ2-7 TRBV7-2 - TGTGCCAGCAGCCTACAGGTAATTCCGTACGAGCAGTACTTC CASSLQVIPYEQYF
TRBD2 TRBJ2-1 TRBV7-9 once TGTGCCAGCAGCTTAGGCGGGAGGCCCGTGAATGAGCAGTTCTTC CASSLGGRPVNEQFF
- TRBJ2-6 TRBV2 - TGTGCCAGCAGTGGGACAGATGGGGCCAACGTCCTGACTTTC CASSGTDGANVLTF
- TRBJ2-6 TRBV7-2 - TGTGCCAGCAGCTTATTAGTCGGTGGGGCCAACGGCCTGACTTTC CASSLLVGGANGLTF